This T cell receptor (beta chain) is drawn from a study of technical replicates of blood from a few donors. TCRdb's copy holds only in-frame clones and misses some; the assay was immunoSEQ multiplex PCR. The sample lists fewer than 95,000 clones; 90% to 95% were seen once. V was clipped by 1 base and J by 0 bases, with 13 bases between them. The CDR3 runs 16 residues. The V gene's germline CDR1 is SEHNR and CDR2 FQNEAQ (reference sequence). This TCR was recovered from a human donor in good health. V is TRBV7-9 and J is TRBJ2-7; D is uncertain. Specimen: T cells isolated from PBMCs. CDR3 sequence: CASSLVWSGNSYEQYF. The CDR3 DNA is TGTGCCAGCAGCTTAGTATGGAGTGGCAACTCCTACGAGCAGTACTTC.